Below are 4 T cell receptor beta chains sequenced from a single sample in a study of blood T cell repertoires in COVID-19. Using immunoSEQ multiplex PCR, the repertoire was profiled, and TCRdb retains in-frame clones only, with some absent. The sample has some 54,000 clones; roughly 87% are singletons. Sequenced sample: peripheral blood. The receptor source for this set is a woman aged 60-75 years with acute or convalescent COVID-19.

The chain recombines TRBV10-1 with TRBJ2-7; 9 bases match TRBD2. Germline CDR1 is WNHNN and CDR2 is SYGVQD (reference sequence). With 5 bases clipped from V and 3 bases from J, the junction kept 5 bases outside the gene matches. The CDR3 extends over 14 amino acids. Here the CDR3 reads CASSPSGDVYEQYF. CDR3 nucleotide sequence: TGCGCCAGCAGTCCTAGCGGGGATGTCTACGAGCAGTACTTC.

This clone was counted only a few times. The CDR3 loop reads CSVEAGGLPSFRRTQYF. In nucleotides, the CDR3 is TGCAGCGTTGAAGCGGGAGGGCTCCCCAGCTTTCGGCGGACCCAGTACTTC. J is TRBJ2-5 and V is TRBV29-1; 8 positions agree with TRBD2. Germline lookup yields CDR1 SQVTM and CDR2 ANQGSEA. This CDR3 is 17 amino acids long. The J segment lost 7 bases and the V segment lost 1 base, leaving 17 bases of the junction unmatched.

This chain joins TRBV5-4 and TRBJ2-2; 13 bases map to TRBD2. CDR1 and CDR2 (germline): SGHNT, YYREEE (reference sequence). The CDR3 length is 18 residues. V lost 0 bases and J lost 6; bases outside the gene matches: 8. CDR3 amino acids: CASSLGVGLAGEAGELFF. CDR3 DNA sequence: TGTGCCAGCAGCTTGGGGGTCGGACTAGCGGGAGAGGCCGGGGAGCTGTTTTTT.

J is TRBJ2-2 and V is TRBV5-4, with 7 bases matching TRBD1. V was clipped by 4 bases and J by 1 base; unmatched bases: 4. The germline V gene encodes CDR1 SGHNT and CDR2 YYREEE (reference sequence). The CDR3 covers 15 residues. This CDR3 is CASSLGTVNTGELFF. The CDR3 region has the DNA TGTGCCAGCAGCCTCGGGACAGTGAACACCGGGGAGCTGTTTTTT. Full variable domain (outside the CDR3, taken from reference TRBV5-4 and TRBJ2-2): ETGVTQSPTHLIKTRGQQVTLRCSSQSGHNTVSWYQQALGQGPQFIFQYYREEENGRGNFPPRFSGLQFPNYSSELNVNALELDDSALYLCASSLGTVNTGELFFGEGSRLTVL.